Sequencing of this TCR beta chain was carried out in a study of vaccination and CD4 T cells after COVID-19. Study-wide context: Convalescent study patients returned SARS-CoV-2 positive nasal swab PCR results, with several mild cases and one severe. Cells were stimulated with overlapping spike peptides from SARS-CoV-2, HCoV-NL63, HCoV-OC43 and HCoV-229E. Cultures that served as controls received a CEFX pool, an HIV-1 Nef pool, or no peptide. Study results and caveats: The study found that a median approximately 84% of reactive clones in convalescent patients appeared only post-vaccination.

Treatment in this sample: roughly 10-day PBMC culture with coronavirus spike peptide pools or control peptides (ViraFEST assay). Comment on this clonotype: The antigen is undetermined.

Researchers used the Oncomine TCR Beta short-read assay to sequence DNA from cultured CD4+ T cells. TCRdb re-derived calls from the PCR reads in MiXCR, one entry per CDR3 protein. The sample holds roughly 17,000 distinct CDR3 sequences, almost 60% seen once. CDR3 size: 17 residues. The germline V gene encodes CDR1 SEHNR and CDR2 FQNEAQ (reference sequence). J was trimmed by 2 bases and V by 5 bases; bases with no gene match: 10. The sequencing sample was made of CD4+ T cells from blood, cultured in vitro. The chain couples TRBV7-9 to TRBJ2-5, with 11 bases identical to TRBD2. The sequence was obtained from a human donor who had recovered from COVID-19. The CDR3 DNA sequence: TGTGCCAGCAGCCAAGGTTCGGGGACTAGCGGACAAGAGACCCAGTACTTC. Translated, it gives CASSQGSGTSGQETQYF.